This T cell receptor beta chain was captured in a study of T cell responses to AZD1222 COVID-19 vaccine. General study findings and limits: Regions 160-218 and 743-854 dominated among vaccine-associated CD4 TCRs spanning spike. No repertoire was sampled before or during the peak T cell response, only after it. Donors skewed white British and female; clonal diversity was possibly underestimated. Epitopes outside B.1.351 and B.1.1.7 mutated regions reportedly drew nearly half of spike TCRs.

Data came from immunoSEQ multiplex PCR; TCRdb stores just in-frame clones and leaves some out. The sample holds 100,000 to 150,000 clones, just over 90% seen once. With respect to this clone: Its antigen is as yet unknown.

This CDR3 contains 15 residues. The trim removed 1 base at V and 3 bases at J, leaving 5 bases unmatched. Looked up from germline, CDR1 is MNHEY and CDR2 is SVGAGI. The source material was peripheral blood, sampled on day 0 of AZD1222 vaccination. The chain joins TRBV6-5 to TRBJ2-7; TRBD1 agrees at 8 bases. This clonotype was obtained from an adult in good health. The CDR3 region is CASSYFQGAIYEQYF. The CDR3 nucleotides are TGTGCCAGCAGTTACTTCCAGGGGGCTATCTACGAGCAGTACTTC.